The T cell receptor (beta chain) described here comes from a study of blood T cell repertoires in COVID-19. In the study overall: The United States, Italy and Spain provided the acute and convalescent COVID-19 samples. PBMCs, B-cell-depleted T cells, or T cells were the source of the cDNA or gDNA that made up the material.

As processed by the authors: Scientists estimated how many nucleated cells there were by amplifying reference gene primers. Assay: immunoSEQ multiplex PCR; the TCRdb copy retains only in-frame clones and omits some. V, J and clone size are taken as reported in that table, and D and trimming were inferred from the DNA itself. The sample holds around 67,000 clones, about 93% seen once. The CDR3 contains 15 residues. The germline gives CDR1 SNHLY, CDR2 FYNNEI. V was pared by 4 bases and J by 6 bases, with 18 bases between. Source material: peripheral blood. The receptor comes from a human donor in a cohort sampled during active COVID-19. The chain carries TRBV2 and TRBJ1-1, with a weak D call TRBD1 (5 bases). DNA for the CDR3: TGTGCCAGCAGTGTCCTAGGCAGGGTAGGTTCTGAAGCTTTCTTT. It yields the protein CASSVLGRVGSEAFF.